The T cell receptor (beta chain) under discussion was sequenced for a study of cytomegalovirus exposure and HLA in healthy donors. Study-wide background: The 120 or so validation repertoires were produced on the same platform as the approximately 620 repertoires of the first cohort. This was reported in a later analysis. Study-wide findings and caveats: Cytomegalovirus association was assigned to about 150 TCR beta chains. That first-cohort TCR clusters tended to co-occur in the approximately 110 validation repertoires was found in a later analysis. For cytomegalovirus status, the classifier reportedly gave diagnoses with high specificity and sensitivity.

In regard to this clone: Its antigen is not identified.

The CDR3 totals 12 residues. V was pared by 2 bases and J by 5 bases, with 6 bases between. Germline lookup yields CDR1 MNHNY and CDR2 SVGAGI (reference sequence). Method: immunoSEQ multiplex PCR; TCRdb's copy keeps in-frame clones and lacks some. This sample has about 300,000 clones, with roughly 88% found just once. The chain combines TRBV6-6 with TRBJ1-1; D is undetermined. This TCR came from a woman under 30 in good health and CMV-seronegative. Sequencing was done on a sample of PBMCs. Here the CDR3 DNA reads TGTGCCAGCAGTTACGGGGAGACTGAAGCTTTCTTT. Translation: CASSYGETEAFF.